This T cell receptor beta chain was identified in a study of blood T cell repertoires in COVID-19. Study-level information: Samples of COVID-19 (acute and convalescent) were obtained from the United States, Italy and Spain. PBMCs, B-cell-depleted T cells, or T cells provided the cDNA or gDNA that made up the material.

Original processing notes: Amplifying reference gene primers gave estimates of nucleated cell counts. Assay used: immunoSEQ multiplex PCR; TCRdb lists only in-frame clones, some missing. That table gives V, J and clone size, and the DNA gave D and trimming. The sample consists of over 100,000 clones, approximately 86% of them appearing once. The V end was cut by 0 bases, the J end by 2 bases, with 10 bases between. The CDR3 is 15 amino acids. CDR1 and CDR2 from the germline V gene are SGHAT and FQDESV (reference sequence). Sample: peripheral blood. This sequence joins TRBV11-1 and TRBJ2-5; a possible D gene is TRBD2 (5 bases). The source of this sequence is a man aged 35-49 years with acute or convalescent COVID-19. The CDR3 is CASSLARAEQETQYF. DNA of the CDR3: TGTGCCAGCAGCTTAGCGCGGGCAGAACAAGAGACCCAGTACTTC.